This passage covers 20 T cell receptor beta chains from one sample sequenced in a study of T cells in women clearing cervical HPV infection. The assay was immunoSEQ multiplex PCR, and TCRdb's table has in-frame clones only and misses some. This sample's table has over 20,000 clones. Sequencing was done on a sample of blood buffy coat. All receptors come from a woman between 18 and 69 years old with a cervical HPV16 infection that either progressed to CIN3+ or cleared (not recorded which).

Worth noting for this clone: The observed sequence ends 3 residues before the CDR3 terminus, with the missing tail filled in from the germline J gene. The chain is built from TRBV6-2 or TRBV6-3 and TRBJ1-2; 9 positions agree with TRBD1. V dropped 1 base and J dropped 5; count of bases not matched to a gene: 2. This CDR3 contains 14 residues. The germline V gene encodes CDR1 MNHEY and CDR2 SVGEGT. The CDR3 here is CASSYLGQGYGYTF. The DNA read from the CDR3 is TGTGCCAGCAGTTACTTAGGACAGGGGTATGGC.

As to this clone: The read halts 3 residues ahead of the CDR3 end, with the missing end drawn from the germline J gene. The chain has TRBV5-1 and TRBJ2-3; 12 nucleotides agree with TRBD2. Trimming removed 3 bases from V and 5 bases from J; junction bases left unmatched: 7. This CDR3 has 16 residues. From germline, CDR1 is SGHRS and CDR2 YFSETQ. The CDR3 bases that were read are TGCGCCAGCAGCTCACCTAGCGGGGGGGCAATAGATACG. Encoded protein: CASSSPSGGAIDT. The whole CDR3 protein is CASSSPSGGAIDTQYF. The variable domain in full, with the rest retrieved from reference TRBV5-1 and TRBJ2-3, is KAGVTQTPRYLIKTRGQQVTLSCSPISGHRSVSWYQQTPGQGLQFLFEYFSETQRNKGNFPGRFSGRQFSNSRSEMNVSTLELGDSALYLCASSSPSGGAIDTQYFGPGTRLTVL.

Turning to this clone: The CDR3 goes on 3 residues after the read ends, and that part is filled in from the germline J gene. V is TRBV7-2 and J is TRBJ2-5, with D tentatively TRBD1 or TRBD2 (5 bases each). The V end was cut by 2 bases, the J end by 2 bases, with 12 bases between. This CDR3 spans 15 amino acids. Germline values: CDR1 SGHTA, CDR2 FQGNSA. The CDR3 protein is CASSLRGAYQETQYF. The sequenced part of the CDR3 DNA is TGTGCCAGCAGCTTAAGAGGGGCGTATCAAGAGACC.

On this clone: Coverage ceases 3 residues before the CDR3 finishes, and the germline J gene fills in the end. This chain links TRBV7-9 with TRBJ1-2; 10 bases agree with TRBD1. CDR1 and CDR2 from the germline V gene are SEHNR and FQNEAQ (reference sequence). Trimming removed 5 bases from V and 2 bases from J; junction bases left unmatched: 5. The CDR3 runs 15 residues. The CDR3 sequence is CASSPSGQGNYGYTF. The sequenced part of the CDR3 DNA is TGTGCCAGCAGCCCCTCGGGACAGGGGAACTATGGC.

Points on this clone: The sequenced fragment ends 3 residues before the CDR3 boundary, so the rest is inferred from the germline J gene. The chain recombines TRBV5-1 with TRBJ1-1, with TRBD1 identical over 9 bases. The CDR3 length is 13 residues. Germline CDR1 reads SGHRS; CDR2 reads YFSETQ. The ends lost 4 bases at V and 6 bases at J; junction bases unmatched: 4. Partial CDR3 DNA: TGCGCCAGCAGCCCTGGACAGGGGCCTGAA. Encoded protein: CASSPGQGPE. The full-length CDR3 reads as CASSPGQGPEAFF.

Comment on this clone: The read gets to within 3 residues of the CDR3 end, and the germline J gene fills in the rest. The rearrangement joins TRBV19 to TRBJ1-5; 7 nucleotides match TRBD1. The germline gives CDR1 LNHDA, CDR2 SQIVND (reference sequence). V lost 8 bases, J lost 2 bases, and 9 bases stayed unmatched. The CDR3 covers 15 residues. This CDR3 reads CASGIQGMGNQPQHF. The CDR3 DNA, read in part, is TGTGCCAGTGGCATACAGGGGATGGGCAATCAGCCC. The full variable domain, with the rest looked up from reference TRBV19 and TRBJ1-5, is DGGITQSPKYLFRKEGQNVTLSCEQNLNHDAMYWYRQDPGQGLRLIYYSQIVNDFQKGDIAEGYSVSREKKESFPLTVTSAQKNPTAFYLCASGIQGMGNQPQHFGDGTRLSIL.

With respect to this clone: Coverage ceases 3 residues before the CDR3 finishes, and the germline J gene fills in the end. V gene TRBV19 combines with J gene TRBJ1-2, with D maybe TRBD1 (6 bases). This CDR3 is 14 amino acids long. Germline assignment: CDR1 LNHDA and CDR2 SQIVND (reference sequence). The covered CDR3 bases are TGTGCCAGTAGCCTACAGGGTAGGGGGAACATC. Protein product: CASSLQGRGNI. The whole CDR3 region reads CASSLQGRGNIYTF.

A remark on this clone: The sequence runs out 3 residues before the end of the CDR3; the remainder is reconstructed from the germline J gene. V usage is TRBV18 and J usage is TRBJ2-4, with 12 positions matching TRBD1. This CDR3 spans 15 amino acids. In germline, CDR1 is KGHSH, CDR2 LQKENI. The part of the CDR3 DNA that was read is TGTGCCAGCTCACCTCCGGGACAGGGGGCGAAGGGT. Translating it yields CASSPPGQGAKG. The full CDR3 sequence reads CASSPPGQGAKGQYF.

CDR3 amino acids: CASSLRVWSGESAGANVLTF. The CDR3 DNA, read in part, is TGTGCCAGTAGTCTGCGGGTTTGGAGCGGGGAATCGGCTGGGGCCAACGTC. The chain uses TRBV19 and TRBJ2-6; 7 nucleotides match TRBD2. The read falls 3 residues short of the CDR3 end, and the missing part is taken from the germline J gene. Germline V gives CDR1 LNHDA, CDR2 SQIVND (reference sequence). The V and J ends lost 5 bases and 2 bases, in that order; junction bases with no gene match: 18. This CDR3 spans 20 amino acids.

As to this clone: The read falls 3 residues short of the CDR3 end, and the missing part is taken from the germline J gene. The chain employs TRBV20-1 and TRBJ2-5; 13 bases align to TRBD2. CDR1 DFQATT and CDR2 SNEGSKA come from the germline V gene (reference sequence). J gave up 3 bases and V 3 bases, and 7 bases lay outside the gene matches. This CDR3 is built from 16 residues. The CDR3 bases that were read are TGCAGTGCTAGGCGTTGGACTAGCGGGAGTGAAGAGACC. Translation: CSARRWTSGSEET. The full CDR3 protein is CSARRWTSGSEETQYF.

About this clone itself: The read stops 3 residues short of the end of the CDR3; the missing end is completed from the germline J gene. This chain links TRBV11-2 with TRBJ1-5; 8 bases align to TRBD1. V was pared by 5 bases and J by 7 bases, with 7 bases of the junction left unmatched. The germline V gene encodes CDR1 SGHAT and CDR2 FQNNGV. The CDR3 runs to 14 residues. CDR3 sequence: CASSLDRVGQPQHF. The CDR3 bases that were read are TGTGCCAGCAGCCTGGACAGGGTAGGACAGCCC.

As to this clone: The read ends 3 residues before the CDR3 terminus; that terminus is restored from the germline J gene. The chain links TRBV18 to TRBJ1-6; D ambiguous. In germline, CDR1 is KGHSH, CDR2 LQKENI. Trimming shortened V by 6 bases and J by 8 bases, and 11 bases separated the two germline ends. This CDR3 has 13 amino acids. The sequenced CDR3 bases are TGTGCCAGCTCCCCCAACTCGGATTCACCC. Protein product: CASSPNSDSP. The full-length CDR3 reads as CASSPNSDSPLHF.

Note on this clone: The read comes to an end 3 residues before the CDR3 does, leaving the germline J gene to fill in the end. The V gene is TRBV5-5, the J gene TRBJ1-4; 7 nucleotides line up with TRBD1. Per germline, CDR1 SGHKS and CDR2 YYEKEE (reference sequence). Trimming took 2 bases from V and 10 from J; bases not matched to a gene: 8. The CDR3 consists of 14 residues. Partial CDR3 DNA: TGTGCCAGCAGCTTTTCGACAGGGCAGGTAAAA. This sequence encodes CASSFSTGQVK. The CDR3, in full, reads CASSFSTGQVKLFF.

Note on this clone: The read stops 3 residues short of the end of the CDR3; the missing end is completed from the germline J gene. The chain carries TRBV5-1 and TRBJ2-1; TRBD2 is a possible D gene (5 bases). The CDR3 extends over 14 amino acids. The V gene's germline CDR1 is SGHRS and CDR2 YFSETQ. The germline V and J ends were trimmed by 4 bases and 8 bases, with 16 bases remaining between them. The CDR3 reads CASSLRATMDEQFF. CDR3 DNA (partial): TGCGCCAGCAGCCTGAGAGCGACTATGGATGAG. Together with reference TRBV5-1 and TRBJ2-1, the CDR3 gives the full variable domain: KAGVTQTPRYLIKTRGQQVTLSCSPISGHRSVSWYQQTPGQGLQFLFEYFSETQRNKGNFPGRFSGRQFSNSRSEMNVSTLELGDSALYLCASSLRATMDEQFFGPGTRLTVL.

Concerning this clone itself: The DNA ends 3 residues before the CDR3 does, and the rest of the CDR3 is filled in from the germline J gene. The genes are TRBV7-6 and TRBJ2-1, with D unresolved. The V gene lost 5 bases and the J gene lost 7 bases, with 12 bases spanning the gap. Per the germline V gene, CDR1 is SGHVS and CDR2 is FNYEAQ. This CDR3 is built from 13 residues. The CDR3 DNA, read in part, is TGTGCCAGCAGCCCAGCCGGGTTGAATGAG. Amino acid sequence: CASSPAGLNE. The whole CDR3 sequence is CASSPAGLNEQFF.

A remark on this clone: The sequence runs out 3 residues before the end of the CDR3; the remainder is reconstructed from the germline J gene. This chain uses TRBV19 with TRBJ2-4; 9 bases map to TRBD1. Germline V lookup: CDR1 LNHDA, CDR2 SQIVND (reference sequence). The CDR3 has 14 amino acids. The sequenced part of the CDR3 DNA is TGTGCCAGTAGCCGGGGACAGGGTATCTATGGT. The encoded protein is CASSRGQGIYG. The entire CDR3 is CASSRGQGIYGQYF.

Worth noting for this clone: The read is 3 residues too short to cover the CDR3 end, so that end is filled in from the germline J gene. This chain uses TRBV20-1 with TRBJ1-4; no definite D call. The V end was cut by 0 bases, the J end by 0 bases, with 8 bases between. Germline assignment: CDR1 DFQATT and CDR2 SNEGSKA (reference sequence). CDR3 size: 15 residues. CDR3 sequence: CSARDSGATNEKLFF. CDR3 bases read: TGCAGTGCTAGAGATTCGGGTGCAACTAATGAAAAA.

As regards this clone: The CDR3 is cut off 3 residues early in the read; its end comes from the germline J gene. The gene calls are TRBV5-1 and TRBJ2-1; possible D gene TRBD1, 5 bases. The CDR3 is made up of 18 amino acids. Germline V gene data show CDR1 as SGHRS and CDR2 as YFSETQ. V was shortened by 1 base and J by 4 bases, with 21 bases between the two germline ends. This chain's CDR3 is CASSLSHFEGAVYNEQFF. The DNA read from the CDR3 is TGCGCCAGCAGCTTGTCTCACTTTGAAGGGGCAGTTTACAATGAG. Using reference TRBV5-1 and TRBJ2-1 for the parts outside the CDR3, the full variable domain is KAGVTQTPRYLIKTRGQQVTLSCSPISGHRSVSWYQQTPGQGLQFLFEYFSETQRNKGNFPGRFSGRQFSNSRSEMNVSTLELGDSALYLCASSLSHFEGAVYNEQFFGPGTRLTVL.

Concerning this clone: From the germline J gene comes the end of the CDR3, since the read stops 3 residues before it. V gene TRBV20-1 combines with J gene TRBJ2-3; the D gene is possibly TRBD2 (6 bases). CDR3 length: 15 amino acids. From germline, CDR1 is DFQATT and CDR2 SNEGSKA (reference sequence). The ends were cut back, 0 bases at V and 1 base at J, with 11 bases in the middle. The CDR3 protein is CSARDPPSGTDTQYF. CDR3 bases read: TGCAGTGCTAGAGACCCTCCTAGCGGCACAGATACG.

As regards this clone: The CDR3 end lies 3 residues beyond the end of the read and is filled in from the germline J gene. J is TRBJ2-5 and V is TRBV20-1, with unresolved D. V lost 3 bases and J lost 5, with 4 bases in between. Germline V CDR1 and CDR2: DFQATT, SNEGSKA (reference sequence). The CDR3 is made up of 10 amino acids. The CDR3 spells CSASGETQYF. Partial CDR3 DNA: TGCAGTGCTAGCGGGGAGACC.